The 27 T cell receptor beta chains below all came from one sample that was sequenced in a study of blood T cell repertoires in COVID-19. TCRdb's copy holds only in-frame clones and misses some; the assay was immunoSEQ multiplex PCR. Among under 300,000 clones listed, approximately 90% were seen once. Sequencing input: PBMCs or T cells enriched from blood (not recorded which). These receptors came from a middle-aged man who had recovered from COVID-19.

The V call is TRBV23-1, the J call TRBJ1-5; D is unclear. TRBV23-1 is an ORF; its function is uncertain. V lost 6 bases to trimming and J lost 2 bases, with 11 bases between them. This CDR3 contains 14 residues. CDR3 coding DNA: TGCGCCAGCAGCGGGTTGGGTGGCAATCAGCCCCAGCATTTT. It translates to CASSGLGGNQPQHF.

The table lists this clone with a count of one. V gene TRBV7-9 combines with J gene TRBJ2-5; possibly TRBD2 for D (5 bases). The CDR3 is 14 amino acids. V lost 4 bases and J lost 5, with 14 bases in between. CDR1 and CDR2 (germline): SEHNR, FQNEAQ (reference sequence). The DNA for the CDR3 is TGTGCCAGCAGCTCCCGGACTGGCGCTGAGACCCAGTACTTC. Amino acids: CASSSRTGAETQYF.

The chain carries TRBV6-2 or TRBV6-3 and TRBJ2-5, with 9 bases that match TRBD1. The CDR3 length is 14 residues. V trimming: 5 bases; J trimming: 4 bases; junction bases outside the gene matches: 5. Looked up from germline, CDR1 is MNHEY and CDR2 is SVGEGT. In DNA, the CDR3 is TGTGCCAGCAGTACCGTACAGGGGGCAGAGACCCAGTACTTC. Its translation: CASSTVQGAETQYF.

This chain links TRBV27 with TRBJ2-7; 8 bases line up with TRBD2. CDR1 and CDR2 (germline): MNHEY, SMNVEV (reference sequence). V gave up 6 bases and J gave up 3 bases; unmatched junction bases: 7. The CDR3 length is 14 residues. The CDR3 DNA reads TGTGCCAGCAGGCCTTCGGGACTAGTCTACGAGCAGTACTTC. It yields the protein CASRPSGLVYEQYF.

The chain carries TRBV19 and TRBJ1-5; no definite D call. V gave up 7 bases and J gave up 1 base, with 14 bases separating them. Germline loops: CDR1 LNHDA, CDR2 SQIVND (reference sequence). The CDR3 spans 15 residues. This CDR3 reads CASILQHGSNQPQHF. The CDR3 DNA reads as TGTGCCAGTATCTTACAGCATGGCAGCAATCAGCCCCAGCATTTT.

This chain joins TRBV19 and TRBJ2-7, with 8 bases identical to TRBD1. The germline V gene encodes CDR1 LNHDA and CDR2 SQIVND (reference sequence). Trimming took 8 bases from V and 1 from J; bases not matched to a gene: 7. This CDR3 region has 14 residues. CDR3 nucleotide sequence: TGTGCCAGTGGACAGGGTTTCCCTTCCTACGAGCAGTACTTC. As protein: CASGQGFPSYEQYF.

For the CDR3, the DNA is TGTGCCAGTCGACTAGCGGGAGGTCGCGACACCGGGGAGCTGTTTTTT. Encoded protein: CASRLAGGRDTGELFF. The chain carries TRBV5-4 and TRBJ2-2; 13 positions match TRBD2. Trimming cost V 8 bases and J 3 bases; bases outside gene matches: 7. This CDR3 is 16 amino acids long. The V gene's germline CDR1 is SGHNT and CDR2 YYREEE (reference sequence).

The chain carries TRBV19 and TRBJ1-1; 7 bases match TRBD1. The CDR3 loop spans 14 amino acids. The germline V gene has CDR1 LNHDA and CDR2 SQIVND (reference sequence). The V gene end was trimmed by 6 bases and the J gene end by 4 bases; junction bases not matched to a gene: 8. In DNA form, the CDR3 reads TGTGCCAGTAGCCAAGACAGGGTTAGCACTGAAGCTTTCTTT. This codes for CASSQDRVSTEAFF.

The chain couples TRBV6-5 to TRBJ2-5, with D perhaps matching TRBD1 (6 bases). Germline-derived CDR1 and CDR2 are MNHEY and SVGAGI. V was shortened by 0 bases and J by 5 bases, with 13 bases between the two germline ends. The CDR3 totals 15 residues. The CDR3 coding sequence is TGTGCCAGCAGTTACTCGAAACCAGGGGATGAGACCCAGTACTTC. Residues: CASSYSKPGDETQYF.

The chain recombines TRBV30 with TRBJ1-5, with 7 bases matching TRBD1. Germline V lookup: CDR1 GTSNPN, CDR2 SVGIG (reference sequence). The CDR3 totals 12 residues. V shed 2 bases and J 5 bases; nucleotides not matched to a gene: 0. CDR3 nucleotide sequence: TGTGCCTGGAGTCAGGGGGATCAGCCCCAGCATTTT. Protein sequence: CAWSQGDQPQHF.

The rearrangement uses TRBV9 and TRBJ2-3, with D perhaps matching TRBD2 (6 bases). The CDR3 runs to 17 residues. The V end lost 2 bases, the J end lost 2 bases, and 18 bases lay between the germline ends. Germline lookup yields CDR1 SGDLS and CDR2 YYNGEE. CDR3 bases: TGTGCCAGCAGCGTGTTGGAGGGGCTCCCTCCCACAGATACGCAGTATTTT. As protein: CASSVLEGLPPTDTQYF.

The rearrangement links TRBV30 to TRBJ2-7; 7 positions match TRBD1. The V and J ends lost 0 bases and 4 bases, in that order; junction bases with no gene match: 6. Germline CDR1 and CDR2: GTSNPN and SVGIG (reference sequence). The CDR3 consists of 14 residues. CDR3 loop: CAWSVRPGGYEQYF. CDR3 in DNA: TGTGCCTGGAGTGTACGGCCAGGGGGATACGAGCAGTACTTC.

The CDR3 sequence: CASSPGGTSGANVLTF. For the CDR3, the DNA is TGTGCCAGCAGCCCCGGGGGAACCTCTGGGGCCAACGTCCTGACTTTC. This sequence joins TRBV5-6 and TRBJ2-6, with a tentative D call TRBD2 (6 bases). Germline CDR1 and CDR2: SGHDT and YYEEEE. V gave up 4 bases and J gave up 0 bases, with 11 bases separating them. CDR3 size: 16 residues.

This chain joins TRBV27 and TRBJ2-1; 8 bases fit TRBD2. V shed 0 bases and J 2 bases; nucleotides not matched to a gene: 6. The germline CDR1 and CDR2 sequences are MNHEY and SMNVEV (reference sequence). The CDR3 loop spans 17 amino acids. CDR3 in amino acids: CASSLSYGGAPYNEQFF. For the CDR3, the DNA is TGTGCCAGCAGTTTATCCTACGGGGGGGCCCCCTACAATGAGCAGTTCTTC.

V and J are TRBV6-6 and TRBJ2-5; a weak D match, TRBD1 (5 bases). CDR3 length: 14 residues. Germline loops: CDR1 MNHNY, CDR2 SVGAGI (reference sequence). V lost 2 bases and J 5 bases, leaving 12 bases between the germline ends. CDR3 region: CASSYTGAWETQYF. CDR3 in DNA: TGTGCCAGCAGTTACACTGGGGCGTGGGAGACCCAGTACTTC.

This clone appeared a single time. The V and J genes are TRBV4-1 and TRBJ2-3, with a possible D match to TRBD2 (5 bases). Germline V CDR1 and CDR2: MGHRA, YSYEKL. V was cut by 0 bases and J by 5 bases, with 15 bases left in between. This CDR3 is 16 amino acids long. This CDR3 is CASSQDLAGIQDTQYF. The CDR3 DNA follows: TGCGCCAGCAGCCAAGATTTGGCCGGGATTCAAGATACGCAGTATTTT.

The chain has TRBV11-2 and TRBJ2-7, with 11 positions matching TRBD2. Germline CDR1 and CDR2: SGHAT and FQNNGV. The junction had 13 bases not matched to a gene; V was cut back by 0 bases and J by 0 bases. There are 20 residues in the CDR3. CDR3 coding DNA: TGTGCCAGCAGCTTAGATAGGTGGGCTAGCGGGAGGCTAAACTCCTACGAGCAGTACTTC. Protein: CASSLDRWASGRLNSYEQYF.

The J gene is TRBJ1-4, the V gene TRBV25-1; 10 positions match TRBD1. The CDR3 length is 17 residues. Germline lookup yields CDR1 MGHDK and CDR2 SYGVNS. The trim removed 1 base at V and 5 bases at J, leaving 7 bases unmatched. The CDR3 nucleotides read TGTGCCAGCAGTGAATTCGCGTGGACAGGGGGAAATGAAAAACTGTTTTTT. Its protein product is CASSEFAWTGGNEKLFF.

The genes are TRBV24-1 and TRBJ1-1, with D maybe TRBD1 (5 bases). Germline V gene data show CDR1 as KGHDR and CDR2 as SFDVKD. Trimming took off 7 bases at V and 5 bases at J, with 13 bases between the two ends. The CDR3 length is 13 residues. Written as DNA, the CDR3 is TGTGCCACCAGGGGGGGTGGGTCGACTGAAGCTTTCTTT. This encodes CATRGGGSTEAFF.

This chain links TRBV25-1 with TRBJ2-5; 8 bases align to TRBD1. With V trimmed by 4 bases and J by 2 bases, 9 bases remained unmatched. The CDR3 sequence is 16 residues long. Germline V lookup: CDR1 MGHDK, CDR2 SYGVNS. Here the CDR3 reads CASSATADRVQETQYF. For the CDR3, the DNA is TGTGCCAGCAGTGCTACTGCGGACAGGGTACAAGAGACCCAGTACTTC. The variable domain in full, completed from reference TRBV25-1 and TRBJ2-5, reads EADIYQTPRYLVIGTGKKITLECSQTMGHDKMYWYQQDPGMELHLIHYSYGVNSTEKGDLSSESTVSRIRTEHFPLTLESARPSHTSQYLCASSATADRVQETQYFGPGTRLLVL.

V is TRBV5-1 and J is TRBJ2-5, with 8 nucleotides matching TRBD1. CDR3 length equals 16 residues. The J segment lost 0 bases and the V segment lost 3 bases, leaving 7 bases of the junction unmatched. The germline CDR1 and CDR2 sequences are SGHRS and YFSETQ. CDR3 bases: TGCGCCAGCAGCTGGGTAAGGACAGGGAACCAAGAGACCCAGTACTTC. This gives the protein CASSWVRTGNQETQYF.

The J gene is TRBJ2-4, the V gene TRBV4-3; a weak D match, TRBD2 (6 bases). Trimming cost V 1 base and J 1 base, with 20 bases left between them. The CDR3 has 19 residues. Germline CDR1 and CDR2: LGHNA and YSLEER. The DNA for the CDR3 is TGCGCCAGCAGCCAAGTGGACCGGGAGAATGGCGTTGCCAAAAACATTCAGTACTTC. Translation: CASSQVDRENGVAKNIQYF.

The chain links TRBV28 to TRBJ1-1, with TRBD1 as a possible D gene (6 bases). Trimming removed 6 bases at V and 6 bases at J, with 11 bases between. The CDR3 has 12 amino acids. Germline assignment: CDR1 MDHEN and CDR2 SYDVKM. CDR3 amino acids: CASRTGLAEAFF. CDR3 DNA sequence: TGTGCCAGCAGGACAGGCCTAGCTGAAGCTTTCTTT.

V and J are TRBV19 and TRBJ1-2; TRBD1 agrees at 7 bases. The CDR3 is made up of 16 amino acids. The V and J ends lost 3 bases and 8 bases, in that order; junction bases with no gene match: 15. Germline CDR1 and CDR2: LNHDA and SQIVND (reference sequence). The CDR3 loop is CASSIRNTGASSGYTF. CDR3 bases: TGTGCCAGTAGTATTAGGAATACAGGGGCCTCCAGCGGCTACACCTTC.

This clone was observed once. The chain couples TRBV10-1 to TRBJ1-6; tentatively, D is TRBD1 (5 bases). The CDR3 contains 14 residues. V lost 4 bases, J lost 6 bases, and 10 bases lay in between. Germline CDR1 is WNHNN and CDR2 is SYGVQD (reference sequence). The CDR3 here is CASSAIGGNSPLHF. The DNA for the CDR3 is TGCGCCAGCAGTGCGATCGGGGGTAATTCACCCCTCCACTTT.

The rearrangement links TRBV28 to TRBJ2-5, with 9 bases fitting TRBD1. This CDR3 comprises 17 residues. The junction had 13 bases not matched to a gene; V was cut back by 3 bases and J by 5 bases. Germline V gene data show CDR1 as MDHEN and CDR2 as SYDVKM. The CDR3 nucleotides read TGTGCCAGCAGTTTTAGGCGTTGGGACAGGGTCGGGGAGACCCAGTACTTC. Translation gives CASSFRRWDRVGETQYF.

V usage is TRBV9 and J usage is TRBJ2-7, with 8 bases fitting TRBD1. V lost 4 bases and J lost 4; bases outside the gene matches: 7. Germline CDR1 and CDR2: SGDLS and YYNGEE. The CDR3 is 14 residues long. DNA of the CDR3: TGTGCCAGCAGCCCGGGACAGGACCTATACGAGCAGTACTTC. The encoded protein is CASSPGQDLYEQYF.